Listed here are 10 T cell receptor beta chains from one sample, sequenced in a study of immune evolution from preneoplasia to lung adenocarcinoma. The repertoire was sequenced with immunoSEQ multiplex PCR; TCRdb's copy has only in-frame clones and lacks some. The sample gives roughly 11,000 clones, approximately 90% of which show up once; more than 3% is in the top ten. The sample was FFPE invasive lung adenocarcinoma tissue. The receptors originated from a person between 70 and 80 years old with invasive lung adenocarcinoma.

The J gene is TRBJ2-1, the V gene TRBV5-6; weak D call: TRBD2 (5 bases). V dropped 2 bases and J dropped 1 base, with 16 bases sitting between them. Germline CDR1 SGHDT, CDR2 YYEEEE. CDR3 size: 17 residues. CDR3 residues: CASSLPGYRQSYNEQFF. The CDR3, as DNA: TGTGCCAGCAGCTTACCGGGGTACCGCCAATCCTACAATGAGCAGTTCTTC. The full variable domain, rest sourced from reference TRBV5-6 and TRBJ2-1, is DAGVTQSPTHLIKTRGQQVTLRCSPKSGHDTVSWYQQALGQGPQFIFQYYEEEERQRGNFPDRFSGHQFPNYSSELNVNALLLGDSALYLCASSLPGYRQSYNEQFFGPGTRLTVL.

The chain carries TRBV2 and TRBJ1-5; D not certain. The V and J ends lost 7 bases and 0 bases respectively, with 7 bases between them. The CDR3 loop spans 13 amino acids. Germline CDR1 reads SNHLY; CDR2 reads FYNNEI. The CDR3 here is CASNGDSNQPQHF. In nucleotides, the CDR3 is TGTGCCAGCAACGGGGATAGCAATCAGCCCCAGCATTTT.

This chain links TRBV29-1 with TRBJ2-7; D is ambiguous. Germline V gene lookup returns CDR1 SQVTM and CDR2 ANQGSEA. V was cut by 6 bases and J by 8 bases, with 23 bases left in between. The CDR3 totals 14 residues. CDR3: CSVGEMGLVGKQYF. The CDR3, as DNA: TGCAGCGTGGGCGAGATGGGCCTAGTGGGGAAGCAGTACTTC.

This chain joins TRBV19 and TRBJ2-3; D is possibly TRBD2 (6 bases). The V gene's germline CDR1 is LNHDA and CDR2 SQIVND (reference sequence). The CDR3 contains 16 residues. Trimming removed 5 bases at V and 4 bases at J, with 19 bases between. The CDR3 here is CASSPRGTGAADTQYF. CDR3 coding DNA: TGTGCCAGTAGTCCCCGGGGGACCGGTGCTGCAGATACGCAGTATTTT.

The chain carries TRBV9 and TRBJ2-3; TRBD1 matches 7 bases. Germline CDR1 SGDLS, CDR2 YYNGEE. The CDR3 loop spans 13 amino acids. Trimming at V came to 3 bases and at J to 4 bases, leaving 2 bases not matched to a gene. The CDR3, as DNA: TGTGCCAGCAGCGGCCAGGGGGCAGATACGCAGTATTTT. Protein sequence: CASSGQGADTQYF.

The table lists this clone with a few counts. The chain uses TRBV5-1 and TRBJ2-7; the match to TRBD1 covers 7 bases. This CDR3 region has 14 residues. Unmatched junction bases numbered 5, after V lost 2 bases and J lost 3 bases. Germline V gene lookup returns CDR1 SGHRS and CDR2 YFSETQ. The chain's CDR3 is CASSFRGQFYEQYF. In nucleotides, the CDR3 is TGCGCCAGCAGCTTCCGGGGACAGTTCTACGAGCAGTACTTC.

V and J are TRBV5-6 and TRBJ1-1, with D hard to call. This CDR3 is 15 amino acids long. The germline V and J ends were trimmed by 4 bases and 6 bases, with 19 bases remaining between them. The V gene's germline CDR1 is SGHDT and CDR2 YYEEEE. CDR3 nucleotides: TGTGCCAGCAGCCCCGAGGATAGCTTGGGATCTGAAGCTTTCTTT. Translation gives CASSPEDSLGSEAFF.

V gene TRBV27 combines with J gene TRBJ2-3; 15 bases are shared with TRBD2. J gave up 5 bases and V 3 bases, and 6 bases lay outside the gene matches. The CDR3 spans 17 residues. Per the germline V gene, CDR1 is MNHEY and CDR2 is SMNVEV (reference sequence). The CDR3 coding sequence is TGTGCCAGCAGTTTCTCGGGACTAGCGGGGGGATTAGATACGCAGTATTTT. Its translation is CASSFSGLAGGLDTQYF.

The chain has TRBV7-3 and TRBJ2-3; weak D call: TRBD2 (5 bases). V was cut by 4 bases and J by 4 bases, with 12 bases left in between. CDR1 SGHTA and CDR2 FQGTGA come from the germline V gene. This CDR3 is built from 14 residues. The CDR3 sequence is CASSSGGSADTQYF. The CDR3 nucleotides read TGTGCCAGCAGCTCAGGCGGGTCGGCAGATACGCAGTATTTT.

This chain joins TRBV6-5 and TRBJ1-1; D remains unclear. CDR1 and CDR2 (germline): MNHEY, SVGAGI. The CDR3 covers 16 residues. The V and J ends lost 0 bases and 4 bases respectively, with 15 bases between them. The CDR3 coding sequence is TGTGCCAGCAGTTACTCTACGGTAGGGATCGGCACTGAAGCTTTCTTT. This codes for CASSYSTVGIGTEAFF.